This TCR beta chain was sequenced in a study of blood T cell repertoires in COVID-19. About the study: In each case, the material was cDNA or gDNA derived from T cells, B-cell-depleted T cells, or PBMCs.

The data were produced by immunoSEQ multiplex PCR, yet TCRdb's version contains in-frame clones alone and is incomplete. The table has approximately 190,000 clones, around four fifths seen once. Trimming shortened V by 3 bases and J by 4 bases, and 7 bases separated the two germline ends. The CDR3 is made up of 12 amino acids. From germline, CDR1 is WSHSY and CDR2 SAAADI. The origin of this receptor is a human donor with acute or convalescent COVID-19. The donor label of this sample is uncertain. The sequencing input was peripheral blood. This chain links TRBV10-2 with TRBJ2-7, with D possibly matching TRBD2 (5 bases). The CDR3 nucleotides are TGCGCCAGCAGTGATCCGGGGTACGAGCAGTACTTC. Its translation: CASSDPGYEQYF.